The next 30 T cell receptor beta chains were all read from a single sample in a study of cytomegalovirus exposure and HLA in healthy donors. Researchers ran the PCR with 60 Vbeta and 13 Jbeta primers. Sequenced by immunoSEQ multiplex PCR; TCRdb stores in-frame clones only, minus some. The sample yields about 180,000 clones, roughly 82% seen once. The specimen sequenced was PBMCs. These receptors were obtained from a girl aged 2 to 9 in good health and CMV-seropositive.

The chain employs TRBV5-4 and TRBJ1-1; weak D call: TRBD1 (5 bases). Looked up from germline, CDR1 is SGHNT and CDR2 is YYREEE (reference sequence). The V and J ends lost 0 bases and 0 bases respectively, with 12 bases between them. This CDR3 region has 16 residues. The DNA for the CDR3 is TGTGCCAGCAGCTTGGCAGGGCGGAACCTGAACACTGAAGCTTTCTTT. This translates into CASSLAGRNLNTEAFF.

The CDR3 DNA is TGTGCCAGCAGTCCACTGCGCGCGGGTGGAGAGACCCAGTACTTC. Translated: CASSPLRAGGETQYF. V and J are TRBV6-5 and TRBJ2-5; possibly TRBD2 for D (5 bases). The V end was cut by 5 bases, the J end by 4 bases, with 17 bases between. Germline lookup yields CDR1 MNHEY and CDR2 SVGAGI. The CDR3 runs 15 residues.

This rearrangement joins TRBV18 to TRBJ1-1, with D hard to call. The germline gives CDR1 KGHSH, CDR2 LQKENI. V was cut by 0 bases and J by 2 bases, with 13 bases left in between. This CDR3 comprises 16 residues. In nucleotides, the CDR3 is TGTGCCAGCTCACCACCCTTTTCACTCACTAACACTGAAGCTTTCTTT. Its protein product is CASSPPFSLTNTEAFF.

The chain is built from TRBV30 and TRBJ2-3; tentatively, D is TRBD1 (6 bases). This CDR3 has 15 residues. V lost 2 bases and J lost 8, with 20 bases in between. CDR1 and CDR2 (germline): GTSNPN, SVGIG (reference sequence). The CDR3 DNA sequence: TGTGCCTGGAGTCCTGGACAGAGAGTCATGGGTACGCAGTATTTT. This gives the protein CAWSPGQRVMGTQYF.

The rearrangement joins TRBV19 to TRBJ1-6; 8 bases are shared with TRBD1. CDR3 length equals 14 residues. Germline V gives CDR1 LNHDA, CDR2 SQIVND (reference sequence). V gave up 5 bases and J gave up 9 bases; unmatched junction bases: 6. Here the CDR3 reads CASSVTGASSPLHF. CDR3 nucleotides: TGTGCCAGTAGTGTGACAGGGGCAAGTTCACCCCTCCACTTT. The variable domain in full, completed from reference TRBV19 and TRBJ1-6, reads DGGITQSPKYLFRKEGQNVTLSCEQNLNHDAMYWYRQDPGQGLRLIYYSQIVNDFQKGDIAEGYSVSREKKESFPLTVTSAQKNPTAFYLCASSVTGASSPLHFGNGTRLTVT.

CDR3 residues: CASSSDGYYEQYF. The CDR3 DNA reads as TGTGCCAGCAGTTCCGACGGGTACTACGAGCAGTACTTC. The chain uses TRBV5-5 and TRBJ2-7; no clear D gene. In germline, CDR1 is SGHKS, CDR2 YYEKEE (reference sequence). CDR3 length: 13 amino acids. Trimming stripped 5 bases from V and 3 bases from J, with 12 bases between.

The chain has TRBV29-1 and TRBJ1-4; the match to TRBD1 covers 7 bases. Germline lookup yields CDR1 SQVTM and CDR2 ANQGSEA. The CDR3 consists of 15 residues. The J segment lost 8 bases and the V segment lost 7 bases, leaving 16 bases of the junction unmatched. CDR3 amino acids: CSASRTGVGGEKLFF. CDR3 sequence (DNA): TGCAGCGCAAGCCGAACAGGGGTGGGTGGGGAAAAACTGTTTTTT.

The chain couples TRBV28 to TRBJ1-1, with 9 bases matching TRBD1. This CDR3 comprises 17 residues. With 5 bases clipped from V and 0 bases from J, the junction kept 10 bases outside the gene matches. CDR1 is MDHEN, CDR2 SYDVKM, per germline. CDR3 region: CASSTPGQGLMNTEAFF. In DNA, the CDR3 is TGTGCCAGCAGTACACCGGGACAGGGTCTCATGAACACTGAAGCTTTCTTT.

This clone appeared once. The chain joins TRBV6-5 to TRBJ2-7, with D possibly being TRBD1 (6 bases). This CDR3 contains 14 residues. CDR1 is MNHEY and CDR2 is SVGAGI in the germline V gene. Trimming shortened V by 0 bases and J by 5 bases, and 11 bases separated the two germline ends. The CDR3 loop is CASSYSRGHDEQYF. CDR3 sequence (DNA): TGTGCCAGCAGTTACTCGAGGGGACATGACGAGCAGTACTTC.

The V and J genes are TRBV6-5 and TRBJ1-5; 7 bases map to TRBD1. The CDR3 sequence is 14 residues long. Germline-derived CDR1 and CDR2 are MNHEY and SVGAGI. J was trimmed by 3 bases and V by 7 bases; bases with no gene match: 6. The CDR3 coding sequence is TGTGCCAGCAACAAAGACAGGGTCAATCAGCCCCAGCATTTT. Protein product: CASNKDRVNQPQHF.

The gene calls are TRBV29-1 and TRBJ1-4; D not certain. V lost 5 bases and J 1 base, leaving 8 bases between the germline ends. The CDR3 totals 13 residues. CDR1 and CDR2 from the germline V gene are SQVTM and ANQGSEA. CDR3 nucleotides: TGCAGCGTTATGACGGGAACTAATGAAAAACTGTTTTTT. Its protein is CSVMTGTNEKLFF.

The chain combines TRBV5-6 with TRBJ2-1; maybe TRBD1 (6 bases). Between the trimmed V and J ends, which lost 4 bases and 9 bases, there was a span of 17 bases. Per germline, CDR1 SGHDT and CDR2 YYEEEE. The CDR3 length is 14 residues. As DNA, the CDR3 is TGTGCCAGCAGCCCCCGGGGACAAGGGGGTGAGCAGTTCTTC. This encodes CASSPRGQGGEQFF.

This clone was counted a few times. The J gene is TRBJ1-5, the V gene TRBV6-1; D not resolved. The germline gives CDR1 MNHNS, CDR2 SASEGT. The germline V and J ends were trimmed by 7 bases and 0 bases, with 13 bases remaining between them. The CDR3 is 15 amino acids. The CDR3 protein is CASTVQVFSNQPQHF. CDR3 sequence (DNA): TGTGCCAGCACAGTTCAGGTGTTTAGCAATCAGCCCCAGCATTTT.

The V gene is TRBV19, the J gene TRBJ1-5, with 9 bases aligning to TRBD1. The CDR3 is made up of 14 amino acids. Looked up from germline, CDR1 is LNHDA and CDR2 is SQIVND (reference sequence). V lost 6 bases, J lost 6 bases, and 6 bases stayed unmatched. CDR3 protein: CASRKDRGGQPQHF. CDR3 bases: TGTGCCAGTAGGAAGGACAGGGGAGGTCAGCCCCAGCATTTT.

The chain combines TRBV20-1 with TRBJ2-1; possible D gene TRBD1, 6 bases. The CDR3 has 10 residues. With 3 bases removed from V and 9 bases from J, the gap between germline ends came to 6 bases. Per germline, CDR1 DFQATT and CDR2 SNEGSKA (reference sequence). CDR3 amino acids: CSASRGEQFF. CDR3 DNA: TGCAGTGCTAGCAGGGGTGAGCAGTTCTTC.

The CDR3 region is CASSEFSGSFNEQFF. CDR3 sequence (DNA): TGTGCCAGCAGTGAATTTAGCGGGAGCTTCAATGAGCAGTTCTTC. This chain connects TRBV6-1 to TRBJ2-1; 9 positions agree with TRBD2. With V trimmed by 2 bases and J by 6 bases, 5 bases remained unmatched. The CDR3 length is 15 residues. The V gene's germline CDR1 is MNHNS and CDR2 SASEGT.

The chain is built from TRBV5-1 and TRBJ2-1, with 7 bases aligning to TRBD2. The V segment lost 2 bases and the J segment 5 bases; nucleotides outside the gene matches: 10. The CDR3 is 16 residues long. Germline V gives CDR1 SGHRS, CDR2 YFSETQ. Here the CDR3 reads CASSFRGDYLDNEQFF. In nucleotides, the CDR3 is TGCGCCAGCAGCTTTCGGGGGGACTACCTCGACAATGAGCAGTTCTTC.

The chain links TRBV28 to TRBJ1-1; 8 bases agree with TRBD1. V lost 6 bases to trimming and J lost 4 bases; unmatched junction nucleotides: 7. This CDR3 is 14 amino acids long. CDR1 MDHEN and CDR2 SYDVKM come from the germline V gene. The CDR3 DNA follows: TGTGCCAGCAGACAGCAGGGGGCTAGCACTGAAGCTTTCTTT. This encodes CASRQQGASTEAFF.

CDR3 sequence (DNA): TGTGCCAGCTCAAAACAGACAGGGGCCGGCGAGCAGTACTTC. Its protein is CASSKQTGAGEQYF. The chain joins TRBV18 to TRBJ2-7, with TRBD1 identical over 8 bases. Germline V gene data show CDR1 as KGHSH and CDR2 as LQKENI. This CDR3 contains 14 residues. V trimming: 5 bases; J trimming: 6 bases; junction bases outside the gene matches: 9.

The V gene is TRBV5-1, the J gene TRBJ2-7, with TRBD1 matching 11 bases. Germline V lookup: CDR1 SGHRS, CDR2 YFSETQ. CDR3 length equals 11 residues. Trimming removed 10 bases from V and 6 bases from J; junction bases left unmatched: 3. The CDR3 here is CASGTGGEQYF. The CDR3 DNA sequence: TGCGCCTCCGGGACAGGGGGCGAGCAGTACTTC.

The gene calls are TRBV28 and TRBJ1-1; D gene ambiguous. V lost 3 bases, J lost 0 bases, and 8 bases lay in between. In germline, CDR1 is MDHEN, CDR2 SYDVKM. The CDR3 has 14 amino acids. The chain's CDR3 is CASSLVQMNTEAFF. In DNA, the CDR3 is TGTGCCAGCAGTTTGGTACAAATGAACACTGAAGCTTTCTTT.

The CDR3 reads CATSSAMGTGGGYTF. For the CDR3, the DNA is TGTGCCACCAGCAGCGCGATGGGGACAGGGGGCGGCTACACCTTC. This chain links TRBV15 with TRBJ1-2; 12 nucleotides match TRBD1. Germline V gene lookup returns CDR1 LNHNV and CDR2 YYDKDF (reference sequence). V shed 3 bases and J 8 bases; nucleotides not matched to a gene: 7. CDR3 length: 15 residues.

The chain is built from TRBV29-1 and TRBJ2-7; 7 nucleotides align to TRBD1. V was clipped by 6 bases and J by 7 bases; unmatched bases: 12. This CDR3 spans 13 amino acids. Per germline, CDR1 SQVTM and CDR2 ANQGSEA. The CDR3 sequence is CSVDPGGAREQYF. The DNA of the CDR3 is TGCAGCGTCGACCCAGGGGGAGCGAGGGAGCAGTACTTC.

This CDR3 reads CAISESFFQGYGYTF. The DNA of the CDR3 is TGTGCCATCAGTGAGTCGTTCTTCCAGGGCTATGGCTACACCTTC. This rearrangement joins TRBV10-3 to TRBJ1-2, with a possible D match to TRBD1 (5 bases). V dropped 0 bases and J dropped 4 bases, with 12 bases sitting between them. CDR1 and CDR2 from the germline V gene are ENHRY and SYGVKD. This CDR3 region has 15 residues.

This clone turned up a few times. This rearrangement joins TRBV5-6 to TRBJ2-3, with 9 positions matching TRBD1. The germline CDR1 and CDR2 sequences are SGHDT and YYEEEE. The CDR3 totals 15 residues. V gave up 2 bases and J gave up 3 bases; unmatched junction bases: 4. In DNA form, the CDR3 reads TGTGCCAGCAGCTTTAGAGGACAGGGGACAGATACGCAGTATTTT. Translating it yields CASSFRGQGTDTQYF.

The CDR3 nucleotides read TGTGCTAGTGGTTCCTCCACAGGGGCAAGCTCCTATAATTCACCCCTCCACTTT. Amino acid sequence: CASGSSTGASSYNSPLHF. The chain joins TRBV12-5 to TRBJ1-6; 7 positions match TRBD1. This CDR3 region has 18 residues. Germline V CDR1 and CDR2: LGHNT, FRNRAP. Unmatched junction bases numbered 9, after V lost 4 bases and J lost 0 bases.

The V gene is TRBV2, the J gene TRBJ1-5; D might be TRBD1 (5 bases). The V gene lost 7 bases and the J gene lost 7 bases, with 17 bases spanning the gap. The CDR3 length is 14 residues. Germline CDR1 is SNHLY and CDR2 is FYNNEI. This CDR3 is CASTKEGTGQPQHF. The CDR3 bases are TGTGCCAGCACTAAGGAGGGGACTGGACAGCCCCAGCATTTT.

The V gene is TRBV6-1, the J gene TRBJ1-4; no definite D call. Trimming shortened V by 3 bases and J by 7 bases, and 21 bases separated the two germline ends. The germline V gene encodes CDR1 MNHNS and CDR2 SASEGT. The CDR3 has 17 amino acids. DNA of the CDR3: TGTGCCAGCAGTGATCCCTCTAGTAGCCCTACGGGTGAAAAACTGTTTTTT. This sequence encodes CASSDPSSSPTGEKLFF.

This chain connects TRBV29-1 to TRBJ1-2; TRBD1 matches 8 bases. CDR1 and CDR2 (germline): SQVTM, ANQGSEA. V was pared by 5 bases and J by 8 bases, with 4 bases of the junction left unmatched. This CDR3 contains 11 residues. The CDR3 DNA reads TGCAGCGTTTCGACAGGGGAGGGCTACACCTTC. Its translation: CSVSTGEGYTF.

A single count supports this clone. This rearrangement joins TRBV27 to TRBJ2-2; D might be TRBD2 (5 bases). This CDR3 contains 16 residues. The V end was cut by 8 bases, the J end by 4 bases, with 20 bases between. Germline V gives CDR1 MNHEY, CDR2 SMNVEV (reference sequence). This CDR3 is CASRQGRGPGTGELFF. CDR3 DNA sequence: TGTGCCAGCCGCCAAGGGCGAGGGCCGGGCACCGGGGAGCTGTTTTTT.